The clone carrying this T cell receptor (beta chain) was counted at least ten times. The antigen is unknown. These data are taken from a study of T cell repertoires in cytomegalovirus infection. The overall study: Indications came from public TCR beta signatures; they pointed to CMV infection and to a matching HLA type.

Study conclusions and caveats: Within the response measured ex vivo, HLA-C-restricted CMV-specific TCR beta clonotypes were dominant. The study identified carriers of CMV plus the relevant HLA from cumulative public TCR beta family frequency.

TCRdb redid the calling of the reads with MiXCR, one entry per CDR3 protein. The sample has hundreds of thousands of distinct CDR3 sequences, 20% to 25% seen once. Germline V CDR1 and CDR2: SGHAT, FQNNGV. Trimming took off 0 bases at V and 7 bases at J, with 13 bases between the two ends. This CDR3 is 15 amino acids long. Material for sequencing was CD8+ T cells from PBMCs. The V call is TRBV11-2, the J call TRBJ2-1; the D gene is possibly TRBD2 (6 bases). This TCR came from a human donor in good health (CMV status not recorded). Some clones in this sample may be carry-over from other donors' samples. The CDR3 coding sequence is TGTGCCAGCAGCTTAGACTACGGGGCGGGGAATGAGCAGTTCTTC. Its protein product is CASSLDYGAGNEQFF.